The clone carrying this T cell receptor (beta chain) occurred a few times. Its antigen is still unknown. TCRdb used MiXCR to reprocess the reads, holding one entry per CDR3 protein. The sample includes hundreds of thousands of distinct CDR3 sequences, around 30% of them seen just once. From germline, CDR1 is SGHVS and CDR2 FQNEAQ. The CDR3 is 16 residues long. With 1 base removed from V and 1 base from J, the gap between germline ends came to 11 bases. The data derive from a study of T cell repertoires in cytomegalovirus infection. General observations from the study: Within the response measured ex vivo, HLA-C-restricted CMV-specific TCR beta clonotypes were dominant.

The chain links TRBV7-8 to TRBJ2-4; D possibly corresponds to TRBD2 (5 bases). The receptor's source is a human donor in good health (CMV status not recorded). Some clones in this sample may be carry-over from other donors' samples. The material sequenced was cultured PBMCs, taken from culture after CMV antigen stimulation. The CDR3 sequence is CASSLGQRSAKNIQYF. In DNA form, the CDR3 reads TGTGCCAGCAGCTTAGGGCAGCGGAGTGCCAAAAACATTCAGTACTTC.